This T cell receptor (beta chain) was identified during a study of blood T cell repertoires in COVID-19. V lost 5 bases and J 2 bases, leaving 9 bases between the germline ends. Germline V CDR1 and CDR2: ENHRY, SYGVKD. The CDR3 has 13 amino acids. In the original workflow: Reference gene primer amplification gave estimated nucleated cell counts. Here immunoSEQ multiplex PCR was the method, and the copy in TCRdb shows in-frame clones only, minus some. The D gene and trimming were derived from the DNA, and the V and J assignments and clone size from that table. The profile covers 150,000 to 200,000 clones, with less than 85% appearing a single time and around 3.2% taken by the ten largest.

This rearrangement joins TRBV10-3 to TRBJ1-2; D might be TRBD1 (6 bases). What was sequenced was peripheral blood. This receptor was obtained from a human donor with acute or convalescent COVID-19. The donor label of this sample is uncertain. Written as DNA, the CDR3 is TGTGCCATCAGTCCGCAGGGGAACTATGGCTACACCTTC. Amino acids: CAISPQGNYGYTF.